This T cell receptor (beta chain) is drawn from a study of PD-1 blockade in classical Hodgkin lymphoma. Points from the study as a whole: Reasons behind the repertoire differences stay unclear, perhaps disease activity or earlier therapy. Newly diagnosed patients were said to have less baseline TCR diversity than healthy donors did.

To note about this clone: What it binds is not known.

The repertoire was sequenced with immunoSEQ multiplex PCR; TCRdb's copy has only in-frame clones and lacks some. The sample lists about 14,000 clones, 86% occurring once. CDR3 size: 15 residues. The V gene's germline CDR1 is GTSNPN and CDR2 SVGIG (reference sequence). J lost 4 bases, V lost 2 bases, and 10 bases had no gene match. Following autologous stem cell transplantation, relapse occurred in every patient, and exposure to brentuximab vedotin varied. The source is a human donor with classical Hodgkin lymphoma. This specimen consisted of peripheral blood mononuclear cells (PBMCs), obtained at baseline. The chain recombines TRBV30 with TRBJ1-1, with 7 bases matching TRBD1. The CDR3: CAWSLKQGMGTEAFF. The DNA of the CDR3 is TGTGCCTGGAGTTTAAAACAGGGGATGGGCACTGAAGCTTTCTTT.